Presented here are 25 T cell receptor beta chains from one specimen sequenced in a study of blood T cells in healthy people across ages. A second PCR, run for about 6 to 12 cycles, used a sample-barcoded 5' primer plus a J-beta primer mix. MiXCR, applied by TCRdb to the 5' RACE reads, yields one record per CDR3 protein. In the table there are about a million distinct CDR3 sequences, 40% to 60% of which are singletons. Sequencing input: blood. These TCRs come from a man aged 25-40 years in good health.

This clonotype showed up just a few times. The chain carries TRBV4-1 and TRBJ2-3; TRBD2 matches at 15 bases. Germline V CDR1 and CDR2: MGHRA, YSYEKL. This CDR3 region has 17 residues. The junction had 8 bases not matched to a gene; V was cut back by 4 bases and J by 6 bases. CDR3 in amino acids: CASSPGLAGGPADTQYF. The CDR3 nucleotides read TGCGCCAGCAGCCCCGGACTAGCGGGGGGGCCTGCGGATACGCAGTATTTT.

The genes are TRBV7-2 and TRBJ2-4; 9 bases line up with TRBD2. CDR1 is SGHTA and CDR2 is FQGNSA in the germline V gene. This CDR3 is built from 17 residues. Trimming at V came to 1 base and at J to 6 bases, leaving 10 bases not matched to a gene. The CDR3 nucleotides are TGTGCCAGCAGCTTAGGCAGCGGGGGGCGTGGTGGAAACATTCAGTACTTC. As protein: CASSLGSGGRGGNIQYF.

Remarks on this clonotype: The junction shows a germline mismatch at one end, possibly a read error. The chain is built from TRBV11-2 and TRBJ2-5; 8 bases match TRBD2. Germline V gives CDR1 SGHAT, CDR2 FQNNGV. This CDR3 region has 17 residues. CDR3 sequence (DNA): TGTGCCAGCACCTTAGGGGCAATAGCGGGGTTAGGGGAGACCCAGTACTTC. It codes for CASTLGAIAGLGETQYF.

The DNA for the CDR3 is TGTGCCAGCAACTTGGGGGGACCTTCACCTTCCAATGAGCAGTTCTTC. Amino acids: CASNLGGPSPSNEQFF. The chain is built from TRBV6-1 and TRBJ2-1; possible D gene TRBD2, 6 bases. V gave up 7 bases and J gave up 6 bases, with 22 bases separating them. Germline V gene sequence: CDR1 MNHNS, CDR2 SASEGT. The CDR3 extends over 16 amino acids.

The chain uses TRBV5-1 and TRBJ2-7; possibly TRBD2 for D (5 bases). Per the germline V gene, CDR1 is SGHRS and CDR2 is YFSETQ. The length of the CDR3 is 14 residues. V gave up 7 bases and J gave up 0 bases, with 14 bases separating them. CDR3 nucleotides: TGCGCCAGCGGGTCGGGATCGAGCTCCTACGAGCAGTACTTC. Its translation is CASGSGSSSYEQYF.

V gene TRBV20-1 combines with J gene TRBJ2-1; D gene ambiguous. Germline CDR1 and CDR2: DFQATT and SNEGSKA (reference sequence). The V end lost 3 bases, the J end lost 3 bases, and 12 bases lay between the germline ends. This CDR3 contains 14 residues. CDR3 DNA sequence: TGCAGTGCTAGCAAGAAGGGCCGCTACAATGAGCAGTTCTTC. This translates into CSASKKGRYNEQFF.

In its sample, this clonotype was seen a few times. The chain joins TRBV20-1 to TRBJ2-5; 11 nucleotides match TRBD2. This CDR3 comprises 13 residues. The V gene end was trimmed by 6 bases and the J gene end by 3 bases; junction bases not matched to a gene: 3. The V gene's germline CDR1 is DFQATT and CDR2 SNEGSKA (reference sequence). The CDR3 DNA follows: TGCAGTGCCCTAGCGGGGGGCAAAGAGACCCAGTACTTC. Translation: CSALAGGKETQYF.

The chain couples TRBV9 to TRBJ2-1; 8 bases map to TRBD2. Germline V lookup: CDR1 SGDLS, CDR2 YYNGEE. The trim removed 0 bases at V and 5 bases at J, leaving 10 bases unmatched. The CDR3 runs 17 residues. This CDR3 reads CASSVGLLGGGHNEQFF. CDR3 DNA sequence: TGTGCCAGCAGCGTAGGTCTCCTAGGCGGGGGGCACAATGAGCAGTTCTTC.

This clonotype came up many times. The chain employs TRBV20-1 and TRBJ1-6; D is ambiguous. The V gene lost 2 bases and the J gene lost 5 bases, with 10 bases spanning the gap. The CDR3 sequence is 14 residues long. Germline CDR1 reads DFQATT; CDR2 reads SNEGSKA (reference sequence). CDR3 protein: CSARSQTDNSPLHF. CDR3 DNA sequence: TGCAGTGCTAGATCCCAGACCGATAATTCACCCCTCCACTTT.

This clonotype was seen only a few times. The genes are TRBV28 and TRBJ1-6, with D perhaps matching TRBD1 (6 bases). CDR3 length equals 14 residues. V dropped 8 bases and J dropped 10 bases, with 18 bases sitting between them. Germline V lookup: CDR1 MDHEN, CDR2 SYDVKM. CDR3 in amino acids: CASGPGGGLSPLHF. Written as DNA, the CDR3 is TGTGCCAGCGGACCTGGGGGGGGGCTCTCACCCCTCCACTTT.

V is TRBV12-3 or TRBV12-4 and J is TRBJ1-2; D uncertain. V shed 3 bases and J shed 4 bases, with 9 bases lying between them. This CDR3 spans 13 amino acids. The CDR3 DNA reads as TGTGCCAGCAGTTTTGGGGAAATCTATGGCTACACCTTC. It codes for CASSFGEIYGYTF.

The rearrangement joins TRBV5-1 to TRBJ2-7; D uncertain. The germline gives CDR1 SGHRS, CDR2 YFSETQ. This CDR3 is 12 amino acids long. Trimming shortened V by 4 bases and J by 5 bases, and 10 bases separated the two germline ends. This CDR3 reads CASSPAPDEQYF. CDR3 coding DNA: TGCGCCAGCAGCCCCGCCCCCGACGAGCAGTACTTC.

V usage is TRBV24-1 and J usage is TRBJ2-3; TRBD2 is a possible D gene (6 bases). From germline, CDR1 is KGHDR and CDR2 SFDVKD. Trimming shortened V by 9 bases and J by 2 bases, and 14 bases separated the two germline ends. The CDR3 sequence is 14 residues long. Here the CDR3 reads CATENGGSTDTQYF. CDR3 nucleotides: TGTGCCACCGAAAACGGGGGATCCACAGATACGCAGTATTTT.

This clonotype was observed a few times. The chain combines TRBV10-2 with TRBJ2-3; TRBD2 matches 10 bases. J was trimmed by 6 bases and V by 3 bases; bases with no gene match: 6. Germline V gene lookup returns CDR1 WSHSY and CDR2 SAAADI. The length of the CDR3 is 15 residues. CDR3 loop: CASSDASGGPDTQYF. The CDR3 nucleotides read TGCGCCAGCAGTGATGCTAGCGGGGGCCCGGATACGCAGTATTTT.

The CDR3 loop is CASSPMTGAIQETQYF. In DNA, the CDR3 is TGTGCCAGCTCACCAATGACGGGGGCGATCCAAGAGACCCAGTACTTC. This sequence joins TRBV18 and TRBJ2-5, with D tentatively TRBD1 or TRBD2 (6 bases each). The CDR3 is 16 amino acids. V was clipped by 2 bases and J by 1 base, with 14 bases between them. Germline V gives CDR1 KGHSH, CDR2 LQKENI.

As regards this clonotype: Since a much larger clone is just one base distant, this may be a read error. V and J are TRBV27 and TRBJ2-3; the D gene is possibly TRBD2 (7 bases). The CDR3 has 15 residues. V dropped 8 bases and J dropped 7 bases, with 22 bases sitting between them. Germline lookup yields CDR1 MNHEY and CDR2 SMNVEV (reference sequence). CDR3 nucleotides: TGTGCCAGCCTTCCGGGGGGCCTTGGAGCAAATACGCAGTATTTT. It yields the protein CASLPGGLGANTQYF.

The chain couples TRBV7-9 to TRBJ2-6; D might be TRBD1 or TRBD2, each matching 6 bases. V was pared by 1 base and J by 15 bases, with 7 bases between. The CDR3 length is 11 residues. The germline CDR1 and CDR2 sequences are SEHNR and FQNEAQ (reference sequence). DNA for the CDR3: TGTGCCAGCAGCTTAGGGGGGGCCCTGACTTTC. Translated: CASSLGGALTF.

V gene TRBV12-3 or TRBV12-4 combines with J gene TRBJ2-7, with 11 bases lining up with TRBD1. The V gene end was trimmed by 6 bases and the J gene end by 4 bases; junction bases not matched to a gene: 8. The CDR3 spans 15 residues. The CDR3 DNA follows: TGTGCCAGCAGCGGTCGGACAGGGGGCAGTTACGAGCAGTACTTC. Amino acids: CASSGRTGGSYEQYF.

The chain has TRBV12-3 or TRBV12-4 and TRBJ2-2; 9 positions match TRBD2. The ends lost 6 bases at V and 5 bases at J; junction bases unmatched: 10. This CDR3 contains 16 residues. The CDR3 reads CASSQLAGAGTGELFF. CDR3 DNA sequence: TGTGCCAGCAGCCAGTTAGCGGGGGCGGGAACCGGGGAGCTGTTTTTT.

This rearrangement joins TRBV29-1 to TRBJ2-1, with D possibly matching TRBD2 (6 bases). V lost 2 bases and J 0 bases, leaving 8 bases between the germline ends. The germline CDR1 and CDR2 sequences are SQVTM and ANQGSEA. The CDR3 totals 14 residues. DNA of the CDR3: TGCAGCGTTGAATGGGGGGACTCCTACAATGAGCAGTTCTTC. Translated, it gives CSVEWGDSYNEQFF.

J is TRBJ1-6 and V is TRBV11-1; D is possibly TRBD1 (5 bases). Germline V CDR1 and CDR2: SGHAT, FQDESV (reference sequence). The length of the CDR3 is 15 residues. Trimming took off 2 bases at V and 4 bases at J, with 9 bases between the two ends. CDR3 nucleotides: TGTGCCAGCAGCTTAAACGGACATTATAATTCACCCCTCCACTTT. It yields the protein CASSLNGHYNSPLHF.

This rearrangement joins TRBV4-2 to TRBJ2-5, with TRBD2 matching 11 bases. The junction had 7 bases not matched to a gene; V was cut back by 2 bases and J by 2 bases. The CDR3 loop spans 17 amino acids. The germline CDR1 and CDR2 sequences are LGHNA and YNFKEQ. CDR3 amino acids: CASSQSAGTSGQETQYF. CDR3 in DNA: TGTGCCAGCAGCCAATCCGCCGGGACTAGCGGACAAGAGACCCAGTACTTC.

There are a few counts of this clonotype. V is TRBV12-3 or TRBV12-4 and J is TRBJ2-5; TRBD1 agrees at 8 bases. The DNA end favors TRBJ2-7, so the J call may be wrong. This CDR3 spans 14 amino acids. The CDR3: CASSLGTGTGEQYF. The CDR3 bases are TGTGCCAGCAGTTTAGGGACAGGGACCGGCGAGCAGTACTTC.

J is TRBJ1-6 and V is TRBV5-1; D is uncertain. CDR1 and CDR2 (germline): SGHRS, YFSETQ. CDR3 length equals 15 residues. V lost 0 bases and J 5 bases, leaving 9 bases between the germline ends. In nucleotides, the CDR3 is TGCGCCAGCAGCTTGGACGGGAATAATAATTCACCCCTCCACTTT. This translates into CASSLDGNNNSPLHF.

V and J are TRBV21-1 and TRBJ2-7. TRBV21-1 is marked as a pseudogene. The CDR3 runs 14 residues. The CDR3: CASSKVGSSHEQYF. CDR3 bases: TGTGCCAGCAGCAAAGTGGGGAGCTCCCACGAGCAGTACTTC.